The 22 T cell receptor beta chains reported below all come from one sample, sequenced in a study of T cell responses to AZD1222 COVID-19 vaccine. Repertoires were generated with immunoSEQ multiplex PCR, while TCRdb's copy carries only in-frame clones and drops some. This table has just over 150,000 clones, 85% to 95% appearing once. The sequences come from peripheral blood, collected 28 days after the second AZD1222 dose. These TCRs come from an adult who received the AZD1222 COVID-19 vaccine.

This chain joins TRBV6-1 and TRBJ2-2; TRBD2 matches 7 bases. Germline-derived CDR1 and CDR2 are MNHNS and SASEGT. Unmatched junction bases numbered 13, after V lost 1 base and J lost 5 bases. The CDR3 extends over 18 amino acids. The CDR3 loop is CASSEGRGRPGGTGELFF. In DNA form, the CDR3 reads TGTGCCAGCAGTGAAGGGAGAGGGAGGCCCGGGGGGACCGGGGAGCTGTTTTTT.

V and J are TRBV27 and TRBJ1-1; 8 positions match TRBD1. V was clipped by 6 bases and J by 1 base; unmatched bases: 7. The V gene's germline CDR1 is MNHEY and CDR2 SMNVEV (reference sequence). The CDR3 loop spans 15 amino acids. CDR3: CASSRKGQGNTEAFF. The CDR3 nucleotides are TGTGCCAGCAGCCGAAAAGGACAGGGGAACACTGAAGCTTTCTTT.

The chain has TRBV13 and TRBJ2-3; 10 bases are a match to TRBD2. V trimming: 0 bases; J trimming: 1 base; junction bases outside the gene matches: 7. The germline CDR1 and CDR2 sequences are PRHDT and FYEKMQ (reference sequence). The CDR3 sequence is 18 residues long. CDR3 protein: CASSLGYKRGGRTDTQYF. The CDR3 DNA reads TGTGCCAGCAGCTTAGGTTACAAGCGGGGGGGCCGCACAGATACGCAGTATTTT. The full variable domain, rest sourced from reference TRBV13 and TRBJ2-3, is AAGVIQSPRHLIKEKRETATLKCYPIPRHDTVYWYQQGPGQDPQFLISFYEKMQSDKGSIPDRFSAQQFSDYHSELNMSSLELGDSALYFCASSLGYKRGGRTDTQYFGPGTRLTVL.

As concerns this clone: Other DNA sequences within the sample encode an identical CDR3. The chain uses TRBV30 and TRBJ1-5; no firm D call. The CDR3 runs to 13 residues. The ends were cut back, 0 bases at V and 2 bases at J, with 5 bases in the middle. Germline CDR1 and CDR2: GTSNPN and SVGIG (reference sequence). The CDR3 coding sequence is TGTGCCTGGAGTGTTCAGGGCAATCAGCCCCAGCATTTT. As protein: CAWSVQGNQPQHF. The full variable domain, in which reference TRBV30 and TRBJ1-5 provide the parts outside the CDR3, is SQTIHQWPATLVQPVGSPLSLECTVEGTSNPNLYWYRQAAGRGLQLLFYSVGIGQISSEVPQNLSASRPQDRQFILSSKKLLLSDSGFYLCAWSVQGNQPQHFGDGTRLSIL.

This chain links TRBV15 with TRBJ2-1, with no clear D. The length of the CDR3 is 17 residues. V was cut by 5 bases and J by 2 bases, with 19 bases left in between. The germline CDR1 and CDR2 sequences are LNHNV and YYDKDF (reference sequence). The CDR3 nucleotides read TGTGCCACCAGCGGCCGTCGTGGGGTTCGGACCTACAATGAGCAGTTCTTC. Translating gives CATSGRRGVRTYNEQFF.

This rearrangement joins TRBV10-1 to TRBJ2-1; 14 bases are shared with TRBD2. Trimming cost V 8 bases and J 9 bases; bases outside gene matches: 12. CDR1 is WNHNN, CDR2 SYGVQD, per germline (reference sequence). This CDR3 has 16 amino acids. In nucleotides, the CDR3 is TGCGCCAGCGGAGCCGGGACTAGCGGGAGTAGGGGTGAGCAGTTCTTC. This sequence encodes CASGAGTSGSRGEQFF.

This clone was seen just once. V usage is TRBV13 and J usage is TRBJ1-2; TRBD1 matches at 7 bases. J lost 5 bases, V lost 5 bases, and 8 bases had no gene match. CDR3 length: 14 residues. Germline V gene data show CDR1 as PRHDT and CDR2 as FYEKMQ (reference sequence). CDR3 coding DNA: TGTGCCAGCAGCATCTGGACAGGAACTTATGGCTACACCTTC. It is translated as CASSIWTGTYGYTF.

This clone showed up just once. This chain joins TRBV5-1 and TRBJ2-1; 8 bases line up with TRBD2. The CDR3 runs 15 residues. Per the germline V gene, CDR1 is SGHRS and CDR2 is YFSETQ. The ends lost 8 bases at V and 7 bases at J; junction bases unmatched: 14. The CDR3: CASVDLAGPGNEQFF. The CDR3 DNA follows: TGCGCCAGTGTGGATTTAGCGGGACCGGGGAATGAGCAGTTCTTC.

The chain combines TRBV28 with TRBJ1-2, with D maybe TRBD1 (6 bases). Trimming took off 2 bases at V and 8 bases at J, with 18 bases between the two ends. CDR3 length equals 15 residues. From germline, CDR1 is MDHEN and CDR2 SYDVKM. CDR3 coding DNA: TGTGCCAGCAGTTTAGAGGCAGGGGTGAGGGGAGGCTACACCTTC. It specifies CASSLEAGVRGGYTF.

Here the CDR3 reads CASSLRGRTTEAFF. CDR3 coding DNA: TGTGCCAGCAGCTTAAGGGGCCGGACGACTGAAGCTTTCTTT. This chain connects TRBV13 to TRBJ1-1; perhaps TRBD1 as D (5 bases). The V end was cut by 2 bases, the J end by 5 bases, with 12 bases between. CDR1 PRHDT and CDR2 FYEKMQ come from the germline V gene (reference sequence). The CDR3 contains 14 residues.

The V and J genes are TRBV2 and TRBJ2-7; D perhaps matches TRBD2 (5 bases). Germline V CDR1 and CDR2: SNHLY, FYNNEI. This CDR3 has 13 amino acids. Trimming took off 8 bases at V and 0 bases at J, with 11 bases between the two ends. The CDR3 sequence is CASGGLSSYEQYF. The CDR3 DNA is TGTGCCAGCGGAGGACTGAGCTCCTACGAGCAGTACTTC.

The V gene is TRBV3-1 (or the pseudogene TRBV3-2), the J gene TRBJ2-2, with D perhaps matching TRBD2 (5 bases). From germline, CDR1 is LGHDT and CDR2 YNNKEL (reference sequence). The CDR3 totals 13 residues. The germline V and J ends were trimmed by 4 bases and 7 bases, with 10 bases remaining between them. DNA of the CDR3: TGTGCCAGCAGCCCCAAACTAGTCGGGGAGCTGTTTTTT. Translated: CASSPKLVGELFF.

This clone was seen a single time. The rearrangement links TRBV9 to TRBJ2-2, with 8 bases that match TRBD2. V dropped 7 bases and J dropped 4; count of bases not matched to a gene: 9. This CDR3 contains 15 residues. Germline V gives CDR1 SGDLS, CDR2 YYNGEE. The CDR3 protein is CASRGVSGSTGELFF. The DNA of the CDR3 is TGTGCCAGCCGTGGGGTCAGCGGGAGCACCGGGGAGCTGTTTTTT.

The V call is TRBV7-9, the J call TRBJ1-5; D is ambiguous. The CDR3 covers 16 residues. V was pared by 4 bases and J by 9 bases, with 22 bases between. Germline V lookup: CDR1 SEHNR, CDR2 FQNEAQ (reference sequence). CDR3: CASSSADGQERWPQHF. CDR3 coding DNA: TGTGCCAGCAGCTCAGCGGACGGCCAGGAGAGGTGGCCCCAGCATTTT. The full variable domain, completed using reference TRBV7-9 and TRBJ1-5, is DTGVSQNPRHKITKRGQNVTFRCDPISEHNRLYWYRQTLGQGPEFLTYFQNEAQLEKSRLLSDRFSAERPKGSFSTLEIQRTEQGDSAMYLCASSSADGQERWPQHFGDGTRLSIL.

CDR3 sequence reads: CASSTEGAGANVLTF. Here the CDR3 DNA reads TGTGCCAGTAGTACGGAGGGTGCTGGGGCCAACGTCCTGACTTTC. The chain has TRBV19 and TRBJ2-6; D perhaps matches TRBD2 (6 bases). Between the trimmed V and J ends, which lost 4 bases and 2 bases, there was a span of 9 bases. CDR1 LNHDA and CDR2 SQIVND come from the germline V gene (reference sequence). The CDR3 runs to 15 residues.

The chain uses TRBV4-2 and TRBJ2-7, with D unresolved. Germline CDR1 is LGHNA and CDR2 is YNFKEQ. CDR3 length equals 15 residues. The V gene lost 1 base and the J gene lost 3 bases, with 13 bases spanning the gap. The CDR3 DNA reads TGTGCCAGCAGCCAAGGTGACCAATCCCTCTACGAGCAGTACTTC. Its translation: CASSQGDQSLYEQYF.

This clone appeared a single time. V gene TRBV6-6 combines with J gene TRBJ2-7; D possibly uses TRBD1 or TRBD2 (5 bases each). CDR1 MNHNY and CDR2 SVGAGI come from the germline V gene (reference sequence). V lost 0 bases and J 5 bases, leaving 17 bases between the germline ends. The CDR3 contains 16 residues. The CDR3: CASSYSFQGSVHEQYF. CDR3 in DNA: TGTGCCAGCAGTTACTCGTTTCAGGGTAGCGTCCACGAGCAGTACTTC.

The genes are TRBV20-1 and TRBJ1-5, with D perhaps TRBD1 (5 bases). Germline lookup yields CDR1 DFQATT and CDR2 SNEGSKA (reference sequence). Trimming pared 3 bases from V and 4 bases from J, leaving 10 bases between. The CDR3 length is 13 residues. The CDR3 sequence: CSASGTRNQPQHF. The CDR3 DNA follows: TGCAGTGCTAGTGGGACGCGAAATCAGCCCCAGCATTTT.

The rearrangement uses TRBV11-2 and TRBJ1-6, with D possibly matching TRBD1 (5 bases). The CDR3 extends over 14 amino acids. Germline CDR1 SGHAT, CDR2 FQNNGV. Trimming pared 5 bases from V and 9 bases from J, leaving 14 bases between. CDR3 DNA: TGTGCCAGCAGCCTAGGGGTATCGGCTTCACCCCTCCACTTT. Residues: CASSLGVSASPLHF.

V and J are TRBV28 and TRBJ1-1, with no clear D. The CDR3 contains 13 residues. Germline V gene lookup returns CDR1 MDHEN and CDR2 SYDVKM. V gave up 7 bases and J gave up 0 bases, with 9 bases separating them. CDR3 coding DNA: TGTGCCAGCATTCAAGAGATGAACACTGAAGCTTTCTTT. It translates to CASIQEMNTEAFF.

This CDR3 reads CSVDPTGVGTEAFF. In DNA form, the CDR3 reads TGCAGCGTTGACCCCACAGGGGTAGGAACTGAAGCTTTCTTT. This chain joins TRBV29-1 and TRBJ1-1, with 7 bases matching TRBD1. After removal of 3 bases from V and 5 bases from J, the junction contained 9 bases not matched to a gene. CDR1 SQVTM and CDR2 ANQGSEA come from the germline V gene. This CDR3 region has 14 residues.

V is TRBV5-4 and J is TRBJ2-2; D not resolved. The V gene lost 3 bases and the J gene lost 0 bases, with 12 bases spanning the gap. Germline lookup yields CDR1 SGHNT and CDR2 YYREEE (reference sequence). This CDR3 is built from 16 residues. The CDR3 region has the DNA TGTGCCAGCAGCTCAGTGGCAGACGCGAACACCGGGGAGCTGTTTTTT. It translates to CASSSVADANTGELFF.